This T cell receptor beta chain was captured by sequencing in a study of control samples from healthy donors and cancer patients. The germline V gene has CDR1 MNHEY and CDR2 SVGAGI. The CDR3 runs to 14 residues. Trimming shortened V by 7 bases and J by 5 bases, and 17 bases separated the two germline ends. Profiled with immunoSEQ multiplex PCR; TCRdb holds only in-frame clones, not every one. This repertoire shows 120,000 or so clones, more than 75% found once; its top ten account for 1.5% to 2%. The chain recombines TRBV6-5 with TRBJ1-2; possible D gene TRBD1, 5 bases. The sequence was obtained from a man aged 18 to 30 in good health. Input material: blood. CDR3: CASTLSDISYGYTF. DNA of the CDR3: TGTGCCAGCACCCTATCGGACATATCTTATGGCTACACCTTC.